These 17 T cell receptor beta chains came from one sample sequenced in a study of T cells in localized non-small cell lung cancer (dated by TCRdb to about 2020). Library preparation employed the immunoSEQ multiplex PCR assay. Here the immuneACCESS table is served through TCRdb, limited to in-frame sequences with V and J called. Missing clones are a known gap in these copies; in checked studies unresolved V genes cover under half, and the rest lacks a known reason. Here the sample has about 72,000 clones; 80% to 90% occur a single time. Of the sample, about 13% is held by the ten largest clones. The sequenced sample was peripheral blood, obtained before any cancer treatment. These receptor sequences come from an older female donor with stage I lung adenocarcinoma.

The chain is built from TRBV10-3 and TRBJ2-7, with D unresolved. CDR3 length: 14 residues. Germline CDR1 and CDR2: ENHRY and SYGVKD. V gave up 2 bases and J gave up 1 base, with 9 bases separating them. CDR3 coding DNA: TGTGCCATCAGTGAGCCGGGCCGATCCTACGAGCAGTACTTC. Protein product: CAISEPGRSYEQYF.

The chain couples TRBV5-1 to TRBJ2-1, with 9 bases aligning to TRBD1. Germline V gene lookup returns CDR1 SGHRS and CDR2 YFSETQ. The CDR3 extends over 15 amino acids. The V segment lost 6 bases and the J segment 1 base; nucleotides outside the gene matches: 5. DNA of the CDR3: TGCGCCAGCAAAACCGGGACAGGGTCCTACAATGAGCAGTTCTTC. This codes for CASKTGTGSYNEQFF.

V is TRBV6-1 and J is TRBJ2-7; possible D gene TRBD1, 6 bases. Germline lookup yields CDR1 MNHNS and CDR2 SASEGT. V lost 9 bases and J 5 bases, leaving 20 bases between the germline ends. The CDR3 length is 14 residues. The CDR3 DNA reads as TGTGCCAGTTTCGGAAGGGGGTCTAAGAACGAGCAGTACTTC. Residues: CASFGRGSKNEQYF.

The chain couples TRBV6-1 to TRBJ1-1; D uncertain. Trimming removed 0 bases from V and 2 bases from J, with 25 bases in between. Germline-derived CDR1 and CDR2 are MNHNS and SASEGT. CDR3 size: 20 residues. CDR3 protein: CASSEALRWATDQSNTEAFF. CDR3 nucleotide sequence: TGTGCCAGCAGTGAAGCGCTTCGTTGGGCAACAGATCAATCCAACACTGAAGCTTTCTTT.

The chain is built from TRBV19 and TRBJ1-2; 7 bases are a match to TRBD1. Germline values: CDR1 LNHDA, CDR2 SQIVND (reference sequence). With V trimmed by 5 bases and J by 3 bases, 9 bases remained unmatched. This CDR3 has 15 amino acids. This CDR3 reads CASSVRDSNYYGYTF. CDR3 in DNA: TGTGCCAGTAGTGTCCGGGACAGCAATTACTATGGCTACACCTTC. Variable domain in full (rest from reference TRBV19 and TRBJ1-2): DGGITQSPKYLFRKEGQNVTLSCEQNLNHDAMYWYRQDPGQGLRLIYYSQIVNDFQKGDIAEGYSVSREKKESFPLTVTSAQKNPTAFYLCASSVRDSNYYGYTFGSGTRLTVV.

The chain carries TRBV11-1 and TRBJ2-1; 8 nucleotides match TRBD1. CDR1 SGHAT and CDR2 FQDESV come from the germline V gene (reference sequence). This CDR3 is 14 amino acids long. V trimming: 8 bases; J trimming: 3 bases; junction bases outside the gene matches: 6. The CDR3 nucleotides are TGTGCCAGCTCGCGGACAGGGAACTACAATGAGCAGTTCTTC. It translates to CASSRTGNYNEQFF.

This clone was counted a few times. CDR3 region: CASSDIGGARDTEAFF. CDR3 coding DNA: TGTGCCAGCAGTGATATAGGGGGCGCGAGGGACACTGAAGCTTTCTTT. The chain combines TRBV6-1 with TRBJ1-1; 7 bases agree with TRBD1. Per the germline V gene, CDR1 is MNHNS and CDR2 is SASEGT. The CDR3 is made up of 16 amino acids. V gave up 3 bases and J gave up 3 bases; unmatched junction bases: 10.

This chain joins TRBV7-9 and TRBJ2-6, with no clear D. Germline V CDR1 and CDR2: SEHNR, FQNEAQ (reference sequence). V gave up 5 bases and J gave up 0 bases, with 11 bases separating them. This CDR3 has 16 residues. CDR3 nucleotide sequence: TGTGCCAGCAGCCGAACAGTGACCTCTGGGGCCAACGTCCTGACTTTC. Amino acids: CASSRTVTSGANVLTF.

The chain uses TRBV5-6 and TRBJ2-3; D is uncertain. Trimming pared 7 bases from V and 2 bases from J, leaving 11 bases between. The CDR3 contains 13 residues. Per germline, CDR1 SGHDT and CDR2 YYEEEE. The CDR3 loop reads CASRQIPTDTQYF. The CDR3 region has the DNA TGTGCCAGCCGCCAAATACCCACAGATACGCAGTATTTT.

The chain is built from TRBV6-6 and TRBJ2-5; 12 bases map to TRBD2. This CDR3 contains 16 residues. CDR1 is MNHNY, CDR2 SVGAGI, per germline (reference sequence). V gave up 0 bases and J gave up 2 bases; unmatched junction bases: 1. The CDR3 loop is CASSYSTSGGQETQYF. The CDR3 coding sequence is TGTGCCAGCAGTTACTCGACTAGCGGGGGTCAAGAGACCCAGTACTTC.

The chain is built from TRBV19 and TRBJ1-6, with D perhaps matching TRBD1 (5 bases). There are 15 residues in the CDR3. Germline V gene lookup returns CDR1 LNHDA and CDR2 SQIVND (reference sequence). V shed 8 bases and J shed 9 bases, with 20 bases lying between them. CDR3 protein: CASRGTESIGSPLHF. The CDR3 nucleotides read TGTGCCAGTCGCGGGACGGAATCAATCGGTTCACCCCTCCACTTT.

This clone has a single count. V and J are TRBV10-3 and TRBJ2-7; 16 bases are shared with TRBD2. CDR3 length: 15 amino acids. CDR1 is ENHRY and CDR2 is SYGVKD in the germline V gene. V gave up 6 bases and J gave up 6 bases; unmatched junction bases: 5. Here the CDR3 reads CAIRIGTSGGGEQYF. The CDR3 DNA follows: TGTGCCATCAGGATCGGGACTAGCGGGGGGGGCGAGCAGTACTTC.

The J gene is TRBJ2-5, the V gene TRBV19; TRBD1 aligns across 7 bases. The DNA matches TRBJ2-7 better at its end, which makes the J call doubtful. CDR1 and CDR2 (germline): LNHDA, SQIVND (reference sequence). The CDR3 length is 15 residues. As DNA, the CDR3 is TGTGCCAGTAGTATAGTGGGCCAGGGGGACTACGAGCAGTACTTC. Protein product: CASSIVGQGDYEQYF.

The chain has TRBV7-2 and TRBJ1-3, with D unclear. The V end lost 5 bases, the J end lost 0 bases, and 11 bases lay between the germline ends. From germline, CDR1 is SGHTA and CDR2 FQGNSA. The CDR3 consists of 15 residues. The CDR3 bases are TGTGCCAGCAGCCCCCGGGTTCCCTCTGGAAACACCATATATTTT. It codes for CASSPRVPSGNTIYF.

The V call is TRBV28, the J call TRBJ1-5, with D perhaps TRBD1 (6 bases). Germline CDR1 is MDHEN and CDR2 is SYDVKM. Trimming pared 5 bases from V and 11 bases from J, leaving 13 bases between. This CDR3 has 12 residues. The CDR3 DNA reads TGTGCCAGCAGTGTAGGACAGTCTACCCAGCATTTT. It specifies CASSVGQSTQHF.

This chain uses TRBV4-1 with TRBJ1-4; D gene unclear. The germline V gene has CDR1 MGHRA and CDR2 YSYEKL. With 2 bases removed from V and 7 bases from J, the gap between germline ends came to 11 bases. The CDR3 spans 14 residues. CDR3 DNA sequence: TGCGCCAGCAGCCAATTATCTCGAGGTGAAAAACTGTTTTTT. It translates to CASSQLSRGEKLFF.

This chain connects TRBV2 to TRBJ1-5, with a possible D match to TRBD1 (6 bases). Trimming pared 7 bases from V and 3 bases from J, leaving 16 bases between. Germline V CDR1 and CDR2: SNHLY, FYNNEI. This CDR3 contains 15 residues. Here the CDR3 DNA reads TGTGCCAGCACTAGGGACGGACAGCACAATCAGCCCCAGCATTTT. Its protein product is CASTRDGQHNQPQHF.